This T cell receptor beta chain appears in the sequencing data of a study of cytomegalovirus exposure and HLA in healthy donors. Regarding the study as a whole: The authors later found most CMV-associated TCR beta chains appeared HLA-restricted. Sequencing probably produced one cluster of sequence variants that were highly shared.

In regard to this clone: Antigen specificity is unknown.

Germline CDR1 and CDR2: MRHNA and SNTAGT. V dropped 4 bases and J dropped 0 bases, with 18 bases sitting between them. This CDR3 contains 18 residues. Primers: 60 Vbeta forward and 13 Jbeta reverse. TCRdb keeps only in-frame clones here, not all; method: immunoSEQ multiplex PCR. The sample includes 100,000 or so clones, 79% of them seen just once. The sequence came from a female donor in good health and CMV-seropositive. The V gene is TRBV6-4, the J gene TRBJ2-2; the D gene is possibly TRBD1 (6 bases). Sequencing input: PBMCs. DNA of the CDR3: TGTGCCAGCAGTGTTCGGGCAGGGGCAGCCGCGAACACCGGGGAGCTGTTTTTT. It codes for CASSVRAGAAANTGELFF.